The 4 T cell receptor beta chains presented below share a single source sample, sequenced in a study of blood T cell repertoires in COVID-19. The table came from immunoSEQ multiplex PCR; TCRdb's copy has only in-frame clones and leaves some out. The sample includes about 380,000 clones, 88% seen only once; the top ten take 1.2%. The specimen was PBMCs or T cells enriched from blood (not recorded which). Receptors were obtained from a young woman who had recovered from COVID-19.

This CDR3 reads CASSETPGGREKLFF. The CDR3 DNA sequence: TGTGCCAGCAGTGAAACCCCAGGGGGACGGGAAAAACTGTTTTTT. The chain carries TRBV6-1 and TRBJ1-4; 7 bases match TRBD1. The CDR3 is made up of 15 amino acids. The V and J ends lost 2 bases and 8 bases, in that order; junction bases with no gene match: 8. Germline V CDR1 and CDR2: MNHNS, SASEGT.

The chain uses TRBV19 and TRBJ1-3, with D possibly matching TRBD1 (6 bases). Germline assignment: CDR1 LNHDA and CDR2 SQIVND (reference sequence). The CDR3 loop spans 16 amino acids. V gave up 5 bases and J gave up 7 bases, with 21 bases separating them. The CDR3 bases are TGTGCCAGTAGTGGCCCGGACAGTTCAGGCTGGAACACCATATATTTT. This translates into CASSGPDSSGWNTIYF.

The gene calls are TRBV11-3 and TRBJ2-7, with 8 bases lining up with TRBD1. The CDR3 spans 16 residues. The germline CDR1 and CDR2 sequences are SGHNT and YENEEA. V lost 3 bases and J lost 11; bases outside the gene matches: 18. CDR3 coding DNA: TGTGCCAGCAGCTTGGAACCCGGGACAGGCACCGGAACGAAGTACTTC. Amino acid sequence: CASSLEPGTGTGTKYF.

The V gene is TRBV28, the J gene TRBJ2-1; 11 bases are a match to TRBD2. The CDR3 extends over 15 amino acids. After removal of 5 bases from V and 9 bases from J, the junction contained 9 bases not matched to a gene. Germline V gene data show CDR1 as MDHEN and CDR2 as SYDVKM. Written as DNA, the CDR3 is TGTGCCAGCAGTATCCTAGCGGGGGGAACCGGTGAGCAGTTCTTC. Translation: CASSILAGGTGEQFF.